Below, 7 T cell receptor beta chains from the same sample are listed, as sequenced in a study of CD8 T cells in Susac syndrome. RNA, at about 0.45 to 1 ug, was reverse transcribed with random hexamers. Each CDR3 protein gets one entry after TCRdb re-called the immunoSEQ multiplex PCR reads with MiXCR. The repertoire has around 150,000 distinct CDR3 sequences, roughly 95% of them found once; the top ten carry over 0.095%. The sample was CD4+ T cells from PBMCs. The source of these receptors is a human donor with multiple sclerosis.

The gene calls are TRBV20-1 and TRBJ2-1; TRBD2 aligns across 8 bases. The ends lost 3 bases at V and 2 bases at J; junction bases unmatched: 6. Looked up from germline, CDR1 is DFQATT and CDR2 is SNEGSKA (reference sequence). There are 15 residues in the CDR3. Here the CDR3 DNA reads TGCAGTGCTAGTAAGCGGGAGATCACCTACAATGAGCAGTTCTTC. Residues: CSASKREITYNEQFF.

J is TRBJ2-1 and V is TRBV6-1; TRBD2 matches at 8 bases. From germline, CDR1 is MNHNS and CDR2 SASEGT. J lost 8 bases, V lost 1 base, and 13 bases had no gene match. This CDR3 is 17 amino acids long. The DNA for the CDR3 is TGTGCCAGCAGTGAAGAACGGGTTTCGGGAGGGGGGCATGAGCAGTTCTTC. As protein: CASSEERVSGGGHEQFF.

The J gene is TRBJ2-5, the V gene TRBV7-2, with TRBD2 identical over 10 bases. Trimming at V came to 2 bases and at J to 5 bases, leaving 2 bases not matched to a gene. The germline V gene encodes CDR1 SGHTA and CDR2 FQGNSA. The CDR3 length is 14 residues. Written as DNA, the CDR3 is TGTGCCAGCAGCTTAACAGCGGGAGGGGAGACCCAGTACTTC. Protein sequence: CASSLTAGGETQYF.

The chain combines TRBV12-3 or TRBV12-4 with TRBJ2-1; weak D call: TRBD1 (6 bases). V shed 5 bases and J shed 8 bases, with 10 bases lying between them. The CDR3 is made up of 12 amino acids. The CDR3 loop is CASSTKGDEQFF. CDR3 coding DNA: TGTGCCAGCAGTACGAAGGGGGATGAGCAGTTCTTC.

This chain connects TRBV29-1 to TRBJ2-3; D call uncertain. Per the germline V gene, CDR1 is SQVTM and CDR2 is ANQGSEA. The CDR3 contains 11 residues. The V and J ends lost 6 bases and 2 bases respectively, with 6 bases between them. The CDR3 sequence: CSVANTDTQYF. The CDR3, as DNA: TGCAGCGTCGCGAACACAGATACGCAGTATTTT.

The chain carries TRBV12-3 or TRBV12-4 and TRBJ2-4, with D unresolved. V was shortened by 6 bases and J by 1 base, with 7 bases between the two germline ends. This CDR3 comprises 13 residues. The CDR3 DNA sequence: TGTGCCAGCAGCCTGGGGGCCAAAAACATTCAGTACTTC. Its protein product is CASSLGAKNIQYF.

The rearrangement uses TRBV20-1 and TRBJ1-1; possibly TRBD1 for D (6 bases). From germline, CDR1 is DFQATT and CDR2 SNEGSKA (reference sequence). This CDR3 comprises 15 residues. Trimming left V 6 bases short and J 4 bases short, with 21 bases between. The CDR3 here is CSAPSARGAGTEAFF. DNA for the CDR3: TGCAGTGCCCCCTCGGCGCGGGGGGCCGGCACTGAAGCTTTCTTT.